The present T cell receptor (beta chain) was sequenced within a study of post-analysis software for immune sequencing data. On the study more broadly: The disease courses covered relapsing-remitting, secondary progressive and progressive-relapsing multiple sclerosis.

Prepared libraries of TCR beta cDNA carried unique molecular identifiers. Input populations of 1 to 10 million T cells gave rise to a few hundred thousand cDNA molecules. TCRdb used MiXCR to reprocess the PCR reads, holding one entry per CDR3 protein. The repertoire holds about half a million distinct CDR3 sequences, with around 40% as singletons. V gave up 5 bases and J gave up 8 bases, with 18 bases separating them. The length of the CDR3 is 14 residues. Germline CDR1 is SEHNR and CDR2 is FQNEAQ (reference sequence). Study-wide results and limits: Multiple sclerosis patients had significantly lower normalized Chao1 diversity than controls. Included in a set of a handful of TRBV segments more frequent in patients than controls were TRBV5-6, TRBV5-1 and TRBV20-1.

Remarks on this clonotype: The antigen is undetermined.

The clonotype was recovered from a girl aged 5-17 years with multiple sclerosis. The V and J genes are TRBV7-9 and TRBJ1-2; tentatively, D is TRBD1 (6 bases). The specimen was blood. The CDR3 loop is CASSQPGAEYGYTF. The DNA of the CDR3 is TGTGCCAGCAGCCAACCGGGGGCGGAATACGGCTACACCTTC. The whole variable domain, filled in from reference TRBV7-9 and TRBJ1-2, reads DTGVSQNPRHKITKRGQNVTFRCDPISEHNRLYWYRQTLGQGPEFLTYFQNEAQLEKSRLLSDRFSAERPKGSFSTLEIQRTEQGDSAMYLCASSQPGAEYGYTFGSGTRLTVV.